Included here is one T cell receptor (beta chain) sequence, with context. This entry is derived from a study of blood T cells in healthy people across ages. Isolation yielded PBMCs, at least 6.5 million per sample, in every case. The CDR3 has 12 amino acids. Germline CDR1 is DFQATT and CDR2 is SNEGSKA (reference sequence). Sample-barcoded 5' priming and a J-beta primer mix drove a second PCR of roughly 6 to 12 cycles. The template-switch adaptor, which had 12 random nucleotides, put a tag on each cDNA molecule. TCRdb analysed the 5' RACE reads with MiXCR anew, one entry per CDR3 protein. The top ten clones hold roughly 8.2% of a sample with some 1.4 million distinct CDR3 sequences, roughly 40% of them seen once.

The chain carries TRBV20-1 and TRBJ1-1; D call uncertain. The sequencing input was blood. The TCR originated in a woman between 18 and 29 years old in good health. This chain's CDR3 is CSSVGDNTEAFF. CDR3 nucleotides: TGCAGCTCCGTCGGGGATAACACTGAAGCTTTCTTT.